This T cell receptor beta chain appears in the sequencing data of a study of brain T cells in children with intractable seizures listed by TCRdb under 2021. About the full investigation: A NanoString immunology panel was first used to screen resected brain tissue from roughly 52 pediatric epilepsy surgery cases for immune gene transcripts. Among the roughly 12 selected surgery cases, eight also had pre-surgery blood sequenced, leaving four with brain tissue only.

The immunoSEQ assay was applied to genomic DNA to generate the TCR beta chain sequences. As for the authors' bioinformatics: CDR3 sequences not starting with the conserved framework cysteine at position 104 were manually removed. To get clonality, the normalized Shannon's Diversity Index was subtracted from one, giving values from 0 (maximal diversity) to 1 (oligoclonal). Chi-squared comparison-of-proportions tests assessed whether the same CDR3 differed in frequency between samples, such as brain versus blood. Public clonotypes were found through immuneACCESS searches, while the VDJdb browser was used to judge similarity to known antiviral clonotypes. TCRdb's version of the immuneACCESS table is confined to in-frame rearrangements and falls short of the full clone set. An unresolved V gene accounts for under half of the shortfall where checked; the remainder is of unknown origin. The V and J calls and clone size are taken from that table; D and trimming were inferred from the DNA. The sample table shows about 120,000 clones, and roughly 94% are seen once. The biggest ten clones account for 3.5% to 4% of the sample.

Study-wide conclusions, independent of this receptor: The patients' HCMV serostatus was not known, and viral specificity was inferred solely from CDR3 sequence similarity. Sequencing depth differed between pre- and post-surgery blood, so clones missing from the pre-surgery sample may reflect undersampling.

Taken from cysteine to phenylalanine, the CDR3 has 15 residues. Only the CDR3 portion is preserved as DNA: 45 bases, with reading frame beginning at the first base. Clipping removes 7 bases from V and 7 bases from J, with 11 as the unmatched junction base count. The germline V gene encodes CDR1 MNHNY and CDR2 SVGAGI (reference sequence). Of note for this clone: Which antigen it targets is not known. One base away there is no much larger clone; base qualities are not given.

The time point label, read with the paper, signifies: resected brain tissue, or blood drawn just prior to surgery. The surgery cases that showed the highest brain T cell transcript signatures were chosen for TCR beta chain sequencing of brain tissue, and of blood when it was available. Patients had been treated with at least one anti-epileptic drug before surgery. TCR-sequenced patients were children with drug-resistant epilepsy due to tuberous sclerosis complex, focal cortical dysplasia, Rasmussen encephalitis or hemimegalencephaly. Blood samples were collected immediately before the epilepsy surgery. Bulk genomic DNA was extracted from unsorted brain tissue and whole blood with the Monarch genomic DNA purification kit.

The sequenced sample was peripheral blood, obtained at surgery. The rearranged segments are TRBV6-6 and TRBJ1-5; the junction holds 9 bases that match TRBD1. The receptor was isolated from a boy in the first two years of life with hemimegalencephaly and intractable seizures. The DNA is TGTGCCAGCACCCCTACCGGGACAGGGTTCCAGCCCCAGCATTTT. Translated, it reads CASTPTGTGFQPQHF.